The 19 T cell receptor beta chains listed next were all sequenced from one sample in a study of cytomegalovirus exposure and HLA in healthy donors. Clones were sequenced by immunoSEQ multiplex PCR, and TCRdb holds only the in-frame ones, with some missing. The repertoire includes 250,000 to 400,000 clones, approximately 86% of them detected once, and about 0.96% sits in the top ten. Sequencing input: PBMCs. The source of these receptors is a man aged 25-40 years in good health and CMV-seronegative.

V gene TRBV6-1 combines with J gene TRBJ1-1, with D maybe TRBD1 (5 bases). The V end lost 2 bases, the J end lost 11 bases, and 18 bases lay between the germline ends. Germline CDR1 and CDR2: MNHNS and SASEGT. CDR3 length: 14 residues. CDR3 protein: CASSERSFAGEAFF. The CDR3 coding sequence is TGTGCCAGCAGTGAAAGGAGTTTTGCGGGGGAGGCTTTCTTT.

The chain joins TRBV4-3 to TRBJ1-2; TRBD1 matches 9 bases. In germline, CDR1 is LGHNA, CDR2 YSLEER. This CDR3 region has 14 residues. The trim removed 1 base at V and 7 bases at J, leaving 4 bases unmatched. CDR3 sequence reads: CASSQADRGGGYTF. The CDR3 region has the DNA TGCGCCAGCAGCCAAGCAGACAGGGGGGGTGGCTACACCTTC.

V is TRBV10-3 and J is TRBJ1-2; TRBD1 agrees at 10 bases. The J segment lost 5 bases and the V segment lost 2 bases, leaving 2 bases of the junction unmatched. The CDR3 extends over 14 amino acids. Germline V gives CDR1 ENHRY, CDR2 SYGVKD. CDR3 residues: CAISEGQGDYGYTF. The DNA of the CDR3 is TGTGCCATCAGTGAGGGACAGGGGGATTATGGCTACACCTTC.

The CDR3 DNA sequence: TGTGCCAGCAGCGTAGCTGCGGTAGCGGGGGGGCTTGGTCAAGAGACCCAGTACTTC. Translated: CASSVAAVAGGLGQETQYF. This chain uses TRBV9 with TRBJ2-5; 11 bases agree with TRBD2. The CDR3 loop spans 19 amino acids. V trimming: 0 bases; J trimming: 2 bases; junction bases outside the gene matches: 12. Germline V gene sequence: CDR1 SGDLS, CDR2 YYNGEE.

The chain has TRBV6-1 and TRBJ1-1, with TRBD1 matching over 11 bases. Germline V gene lookup returns CDR1 MNHNS and CDR2 SASEGT. After removal of 3 bases from V and 7 bases from J, the junction contained 7 bases not matched to a gene. This CDR3 region has 15 residues. The CDR3 DNA follows: TGTGCCAGCAGTGATTCGGGGACAGGGGGAATTGAAGCTTTCTTT. Residues: CASSDSGTGGIEAFF.

This rearrangement joins TRBV7-7 to TRBJ1-1, with 8 positions matching TRBD1. Germline V gene lookup returns CDR1 SSHAT and CDR2 FNYEAQ (reference sequence). The CDR3 totals 15 residues. V was pared by 5 bases and J by 1 base, with 6 bases of the junction left unmatched. CDR3 loop: CASSMWDRQNTEAFF. The CDR3 nucleotides are TGTGCCAGCAGCATGTGGGACAGGCAGAACACTGAAGCTTTCTTT.

The chain has TRBV11-2 and TRBJ2-7; TRBD2 might be the D (5 bases). Germline V gives CDR1 SGHAT, CDR2 FQNNGV. The ends were cut back, 3 bases at V and 2 bases at J, with 14 bases in the middle. The CDR3 length is 15 residues. The CDR3 region is CASSFTTGIAYEQYF. For the CDR3, the DNA is TGTGCCAGCAGCTTTACCACCGGGATTGCCTACGAGCAGTACTTC.

The chain uses TRBV28 and TRBJ2-1, with D tentatively TRBD1 (5 bases). V lost 6 bases, J lost 4 bases, and 10 bases lay in between. The CDR3 contains 13 residues. Germline V gene data show CDR1 as MDHEN and CDR2 as SYDVKM. The DNA of the CDR3 is TGTGCCAGCAGACAGGCGGCGTACAATGAGCAGTTCTTC. It codes for CASRQAAYNEQFF. Together with reference TRBV28 and TRBJ2-1, the CDR3 gives the full variable domain: DVKVTQSSRYLVKRTGEKVFLECVQDMDHENMFWYRQDPGLGLRLIYFSYDVKMKEKGDIPEGYSVSREKKERFSLILESASTNQTSMYLCASRQAAYNEQFFGPGTRLTVL.

The chain uses TRBV2 and TRBJ1-1, with D possibly matching TRBD1 (5 bases). The V and J ends lost 5 bases and 1 base respectively, with 8 bases between them. The CDR3 totals 13 residues. Looked up from germline, CDR1 is SNHLY and CDR2 is FYNNEI. The CDR3 is CASSQDRNTEAFF. The CDR3 DNA sequence: TGTGCCAGCAGTCAAGACAGGAACACTGAAGCTTTCTTT.

The chain links TRBV7-6 to TRBJ2-1; a possible D gene is TRBD2 (6 bases). The length of the CDR3 is 16 residues. Germline CDR1 and CDR2: SGHVS and FNYEAQ. V was clipped by 5 bases and J by 6 bases, with 20 bases between them. In DNA form, the CDR3 reads TGTGCCAGCAGCCACCAACGCGGGGTACGGGGCAATGAGCAGTTCTTC. Protein sequence: CASSHQRGVRGNEQFF. Full variable domain (outside the CDR3, taken from reference TRBV7-6 and TRBJ2-1): GAGVSQSPRYKVTKRGQDVALRCDPISGHVSLYWYRQALGQGPEFLTYFNYEAQQDKSGLPNDRFSAERPEGSISTLTIQRTEQRDSAMYRCASSHQRGVRGNEQFFGPGTRLTVL.

The chain carries TRBV11-2 and TRBJ2-7, with 13 bases identical to TRBD2. Trimming cost V 4 bases and J 2 bases; bases outside gene matches: 2. The CDR3 is 15 amino acids. Germline V gives CDR1 SGHAT, CDR2 FQNNGV. The CDR3 loop reads CASSSGLAGTYEQYF. The CDR3 DNA sequence: TGTGCCAGCAGCTCGGGACTAGCGGGGACCTACGAGCAGTACTTC.

For this clone: A single base separates this from a much larger clone, so it may be a read error. The sample contains more than one DNA sequence encoding this CDR3. The rearrangement joins TRBV11-2 to TRBJ2-7, with D perhaps matching TRBD1 (6 bases). Trimming stripped 5 bases from V and 7 bases from J, with 27 bases between. This CDR3 has 17 amino acids. From germline, CDR1 is SGHAT and CDR2 FQNNGV. The CDR3 DNA sequence: TGTGCCAGCAGCAAACAATACGGACAAGGAGGACAGCGGGAGCAGTACTTC. It codes for CASSKQYGQGGQREQYF.

The chain joins TRBV6-5 to TRBJ2-2, with 9 positions matching TRBD1. With V trimmed by 6 bases and J by 5 bases, 7 bases remained unmatched. The CDR3 runs to 15 residues. Germline assignment: CDR1 MNHEY and CDR2 SVGAGI. As DNA, the CDR3 is TGTGCCAGCAGACGACAGGGGGGAAGAACCGGGGAGCTGTTTTTT. Its protein product is CASRRQGGRTGELFF.

This rearrangement joins TRBV6-1 to TRBJ2-5; the D gene is possibly TRBD1 (6 bases). V lost 10 bases and J lost 1, with 13 bases in between. The germline CDR1 and CDR2 sequences are MNHNS and SASEGT. The CDR3 length is 13 residues. The CDR3 DNA reads as TGTGCCACAAACAGGGTCTTCCAAGAGACCCAGTACTTC. This sequence encodes CATNRVFQETQYF.

On this clone itself: Within the sample, other DNA sequences also encode this same CDR3. CDR3: CASSYSTGEQYF. CDR3 nucleotides: TGTGCCAGCAGTTACTCGACGGGCGAGCAGTACTTC. This chain links TRBV6-5 with TRBJ2-7, with D unresolved. The CDR3 extends over 12 amino acids. V gave up 0 bases and J gave up 6 bases, with 6 bases separating them. Germline V gene lookup returns CDR1 MNHEY and CDR2 SVGAGI.

This clone showed up just a few times. V is TRBV7-8 and J is TRBJ1-2; D not resolved. The CDR3 length is 14 residues. CDR1 is SGHVS and CDR2 is FQNEAQ in the germline V gene. The V and J ends lost 4 bases and 8 bases respectively, with 17 bases between them. The CDR3 spells CASSSSVFGNGYTF. The CDR3 DNA reads TGTGCCAGCAGCTCGTCCGTATTCGGGAACGGCTACACCTTC.

The V gene is TRBV10-3, the J gene TRBJ2-7; 8 bases fit TRBD1. This CDR3 contains 13 residues. The germline V gene has CDR1 ENHRY and CDR2 SYGVKD. V lost 5 bases to trimming and J lost 5 bases; unmatched junction nucleotides: 5. CDR3 region: CAISTTGADEQYF. CDR3 nucleotides: TGTGCCATCAGTACGACAGGGGCTGACGAGCAGTACTTC.

Regarding this clone: The sample has other DNA sequences that encode this CDR3 too. The genes are TRBV9 and TRBJ1-5; the D is unclear. The length of the CDR3 is 14 residues. The V end was cut by 0 bases, the J end by 0 bases, with 4 bases between. In germline, CDR1 is SGDLS, CDR2 YYNGEE. CDR3 bases: TGTGCCAGCAGCGTAGGAGGTAGCAATCAGCCCCAGCATTTT. Translation gives CASSVGGSNQPQHF.

This rearrangement joins TRBV7-9 to TRBJ2-6; no definite D call. The CDR3 is 15 amino acids. The germline V and J ends were trimmed by 2 bases and 4 bases, with 9 bases remaining between them. CDR1 is SEHNR, CDR2 FQNEAQ, per germline (reference sequence). The CDR3 reads CASSLTVLGANVLTF. CDR3 coding DNA: TGTGCCAGCAGCTTAACGGTCCTAGGGGCCAACGTCCTGACTTTC.